This T cell receptor beta chain comes out of a study of blood T cells in healthy people across ages. Ranging in age from roughly 6 to 90, the donors were healthy Caucasian individuals from Russia. Peripheral blood samples of roughly 9.8 milliliters were drawn from each donor. Next came a second PCR, run for about 6 to 12 cycles, which used a sample-barcoded 5' primer along with a J-beta primer mix. Template switching added a 12-random-nucleotide identifier to every cDNA molecule. TCRdb re-called the 5' RACE reads through MiXCR, storing one row per CDR3 protein. Of approximately 1.5 million distinct CDR3 sequences in the sample, about 45% were seen once. Findings and limits, study-wide: Per million T cells, TCR beta diversity dropped about linearly as age rose.

Germline assignment: CDR1 SGHTA and CDR2 FQGNSA. The CDR3 is 15 amino acids. This clonotype was counted many times. The antigen remains unidentified. Mismatch with germline at one junction end may stem from a read error. The sample comprised blood. This sequence joins TRBV7-2 and TRBJ2-7, with 9 bases identical to TRBD2. The receptor was isolated from a woman aged 18-30 years in good health. The CDR3 DNA is TGTGCCAGCAGCCTAGCGGGAACATCCTCCTACGAGCAGTACTTC. Amino acid sequence: CASSLAGTSSYEQYF.